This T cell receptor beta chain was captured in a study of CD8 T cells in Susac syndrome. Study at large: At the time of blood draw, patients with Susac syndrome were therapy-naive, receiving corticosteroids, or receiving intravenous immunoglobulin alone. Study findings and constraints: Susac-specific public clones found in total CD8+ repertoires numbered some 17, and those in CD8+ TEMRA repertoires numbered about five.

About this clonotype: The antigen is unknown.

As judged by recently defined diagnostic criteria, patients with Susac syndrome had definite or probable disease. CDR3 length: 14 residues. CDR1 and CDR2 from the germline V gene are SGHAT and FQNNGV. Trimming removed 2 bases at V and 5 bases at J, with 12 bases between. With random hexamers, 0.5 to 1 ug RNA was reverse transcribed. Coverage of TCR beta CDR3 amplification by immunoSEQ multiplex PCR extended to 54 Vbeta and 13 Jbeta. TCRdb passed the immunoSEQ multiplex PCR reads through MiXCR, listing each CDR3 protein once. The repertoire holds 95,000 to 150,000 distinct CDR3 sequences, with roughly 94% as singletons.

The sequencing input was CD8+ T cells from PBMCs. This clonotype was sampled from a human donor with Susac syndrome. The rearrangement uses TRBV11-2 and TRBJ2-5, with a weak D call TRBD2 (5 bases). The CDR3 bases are TGTGCCAGCAGCTTAACGGGCGAGCGGGAGACCCAGTACTTC. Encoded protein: CASSLTGERETQYF.